The source of this T cell receptor beta chain is a study of blood T cell repertoires in COVID-19. Assay: immunoSEQ multiplex PCR; the TCRdb copy retains only in-frame clones and omits some. The data show about 310,000 clones, with 90% seen just once and around 0.93% held by the top ten. The CDR3 is 12 amino acids. Germline CDR1 reads SNHLY; CDR2 reads FYNNEI. Deletions cut 4 bases from V and 8 bases from J, with 9 bases between. Seattle participants joined during active infection and were tracked over time. The rearrangement joins TRBV2 to TRBJ2-1; D may be TRBD1 (6 bases). The clonotype originates from a woman between 40 and 50 years old with COVID-19, enrolled during active disease. The specimen was peripheral blood. CDR3 nucleotides: TGTGCCAGCAGTGCTGCAGGGGATGAGCAGTTCTTC. This codes for CASSAAGDEQFF.